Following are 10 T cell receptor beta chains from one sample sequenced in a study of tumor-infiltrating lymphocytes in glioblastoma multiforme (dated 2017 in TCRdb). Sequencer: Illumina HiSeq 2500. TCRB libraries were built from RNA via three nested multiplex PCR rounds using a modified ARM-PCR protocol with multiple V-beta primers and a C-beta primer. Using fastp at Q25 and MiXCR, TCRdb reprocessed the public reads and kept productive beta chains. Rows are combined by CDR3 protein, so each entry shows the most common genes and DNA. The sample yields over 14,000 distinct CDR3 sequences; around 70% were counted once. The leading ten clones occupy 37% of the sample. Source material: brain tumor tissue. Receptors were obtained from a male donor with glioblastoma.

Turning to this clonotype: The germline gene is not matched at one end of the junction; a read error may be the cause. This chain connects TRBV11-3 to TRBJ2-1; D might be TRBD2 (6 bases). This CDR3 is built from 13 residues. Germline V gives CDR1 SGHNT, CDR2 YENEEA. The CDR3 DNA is TGTACCAGCAGCTCAAGGGTGGAGGGTGAGCAGTTCTTC. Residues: CTSSSRVEGEQFF.

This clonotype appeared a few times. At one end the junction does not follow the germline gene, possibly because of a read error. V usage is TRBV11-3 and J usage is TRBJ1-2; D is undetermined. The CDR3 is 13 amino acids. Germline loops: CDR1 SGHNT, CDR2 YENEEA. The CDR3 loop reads CTSSPGDVGGYTF. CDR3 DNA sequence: TGTACCAGCAGCCCCGGGGATGTCGGTGGCTACACCTTC.

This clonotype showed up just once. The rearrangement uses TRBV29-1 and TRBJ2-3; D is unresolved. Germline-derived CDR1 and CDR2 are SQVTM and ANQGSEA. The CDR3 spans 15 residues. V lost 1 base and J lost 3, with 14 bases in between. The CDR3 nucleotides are TGCAGCGTTGAAGGTTCCAGTTACCCTACAGATACGCAGTATTTT. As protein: CSVEGSSYPTDTQYF.

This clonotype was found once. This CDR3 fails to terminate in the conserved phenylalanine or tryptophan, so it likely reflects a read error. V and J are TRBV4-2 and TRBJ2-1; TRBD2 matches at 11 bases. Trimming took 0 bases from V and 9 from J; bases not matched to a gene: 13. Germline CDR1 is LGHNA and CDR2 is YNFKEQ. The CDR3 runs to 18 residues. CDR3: CASSQDRLAGGVGGEQFL. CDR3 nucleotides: TGTGCCAGCAGCCAAGATAGGCTAGCGGGAGGCGTTGGGGGTGAGCAGTTCTTG.

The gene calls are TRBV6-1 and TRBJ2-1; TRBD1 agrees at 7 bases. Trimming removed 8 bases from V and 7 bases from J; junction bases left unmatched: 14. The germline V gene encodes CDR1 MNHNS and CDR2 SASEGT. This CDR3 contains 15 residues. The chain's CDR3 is CASSVDRAVGNEQFF. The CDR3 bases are TGTGCCAGCTCCGTAGACAGGGCGGTGGGGAATGAGCAGTTCTTC.

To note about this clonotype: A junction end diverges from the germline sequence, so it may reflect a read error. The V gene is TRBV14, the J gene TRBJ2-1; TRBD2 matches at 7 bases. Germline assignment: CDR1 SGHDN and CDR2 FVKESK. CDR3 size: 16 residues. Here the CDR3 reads CASGLLGLTSYNEQFF. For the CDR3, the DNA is TGTGCCAGCGGCCTACTGGGACTAACTTCCTACAATGAACAGTTCTTC.

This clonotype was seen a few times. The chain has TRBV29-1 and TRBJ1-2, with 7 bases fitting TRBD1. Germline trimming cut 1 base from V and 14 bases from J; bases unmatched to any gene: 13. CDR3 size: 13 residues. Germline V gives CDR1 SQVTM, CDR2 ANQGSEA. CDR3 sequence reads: CSVEGHRQGASTF. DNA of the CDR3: TGCAGCGTTGAAGGCCACCGACAGGGCGCTTCTACCTTC.

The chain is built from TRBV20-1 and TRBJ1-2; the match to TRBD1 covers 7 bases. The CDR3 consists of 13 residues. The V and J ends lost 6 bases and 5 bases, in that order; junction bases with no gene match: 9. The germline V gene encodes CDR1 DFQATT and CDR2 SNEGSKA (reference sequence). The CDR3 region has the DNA TGCAGTGCGTTGTCCAAACAGGGGTATGGCTACACCTTC. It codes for CSALSKQGYGYTF.

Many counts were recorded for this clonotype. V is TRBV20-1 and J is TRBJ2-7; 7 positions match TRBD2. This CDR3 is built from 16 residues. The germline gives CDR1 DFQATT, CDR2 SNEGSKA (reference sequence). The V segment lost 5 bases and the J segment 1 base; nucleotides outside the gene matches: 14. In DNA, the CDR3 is TGCAGTGCTCTTTCGACTAACGGGAGGTCTTCCTACGAGCAGTACTTC. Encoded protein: CSALSTNGRSSYEQYF.

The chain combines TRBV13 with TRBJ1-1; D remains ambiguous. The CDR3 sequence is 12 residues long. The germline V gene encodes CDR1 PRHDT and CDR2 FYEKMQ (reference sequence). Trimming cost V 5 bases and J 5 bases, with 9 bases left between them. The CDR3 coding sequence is TGTGCCAGCAGCCGGACCTCGACTGAAGCTTTCTTT. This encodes CASSRTSTEAFF.